Each of the 25 T cell receptor beta chains below was sequenced from the same sample in a study of Ad26.COV2.S vaccination and SARS-CoV-2 variants. Treatment specified: 19 received Ad26.COV2.S at low or high dose, single or two shots; roughly five received placebo; per-sample allocation not given. The samples were gathered on day 63 after the first injection of vaccine or placebo. Repertoires were generated with immunoSEQ multiplex PCR, while TCRdb's copy carries only in-frame clones and drops some. The data contain about 390,000 clones, 80% to 95% of them seen just once; the ten biggest clones take up around 1.8%. Sequences were derived from peripheral blood, sampled in a trial of Ad26.COV2.S vaccine versus placebo. The receptors shown here come from a person between 18 and 59 years old who received the Ad26.COV2.S COVID-19 vaccine or a placebo.

The CDR3 is CASSPLRGPYEQYF. The DNA of the CDR3 is TGTGCCAGCAGCCCGCTAAGGGGACCGTACGAGCAGTACTTC. V gene TRBV7-8 combines with J gene TRBJ2-7, with D perhaps given as TRBD1 or TRBD2 (5 bases each). V was clipped by 5 bases and J by 4 bases, with 15 bases between them. The CDR3 length is 14 residues. Germline V gene data show CDR1 as SGHVS and CDR2 as FQNEAQ.

V usage is TRBV9 and J usage is TRBJ1-3; 8 nucleotides line up with TRBD1. V gave up 1 base and J gave up 7 bases; unmatched junction bases: 7. CDR1 SGDLS and CDR2 YYNGEE come from the germline V gene. This CDR3 is built from 15 residues. CDR3 nucleotides: TGTGCCAGCAGCGTATTGGCAGGGGGCATTAACACCATATATTTT. Translated, it gives CASSVLAGGINTIYF.

In DNA, the CDR3 is TGTGCCAGCAGCTTACCCCCCTTTGCGGGGGGATCCACAGATACGCAGTATTTT. Translation gives CASSLPPFAGGSTDTQYF. The chain joins TRBV7-2 to TRBJ2-3; 8 bases align to TRBD2. J was trimmed by 2 bases and V by 2 bases; bases with no gene match: 12. Germline values: CDR1 SGHTA, CDR2 FQGNSA. This CDR3 spans 18 amino acids.

The chain uses TRBV30 and TRBJ1-1; tentative D call: TRBD1 (5 bases). Trimming cost V 1 base and J 4 bases, with 13 bases left between them. The CDR3 extends over 14 amino acids. CDR1 and CDR2 (germline): GTSNPN, SVGIG (reference sequence). CDR3 coding DNA: TGTGCCTGGAGTGGACGGGGCCTCCTCACTGAAGCTTTCTTT. Amino acid sequence: CAWSGRGLLTEAFF.

With regard to this clone: Other nucleotide sequences from this sample produce the same CDR3. The CDR3 DNA is TGTGCCAGCAGCGTAGCTGGGGGGCCCTACGAGCAGTACTTC. Amino acid sequence: CASSVAGGPYEQYF. V is TRBV9 and J is TRBJ2-7, with D perhaps matching TRBD1 or TRBD2 (6 bases each). The CDR3 runs to 14 residues. Germline CDR1 is SGDLS and CDR2 is YYNGEE. Trimming removed 0 bases at V and 2 bases at J, with 9 bases between.

V is TRBV9 and J is TRBJ1-1; D unresolved. Looked up from germline, CDR1 is SGDLS and CDR2 is YYNGEE. The V and J ends lost 3 bases and 10 bases respectively, with 13 bases between them. This CDR3 spans 12 amino acids. Written as DNA, the CDR3 is TGTGCCAGCAGCGATAGTGCAGCCCCAGCTTTCTTT. This codes for CASSDSAAPAFF.

This CDR3 reads CASSWDRLSSPLHF. The CDR3 DNA sequence: TGTGCCAGCAGTTGGGACAGACTATCTTCACCCCTCCACTTT. V and J are TRBV6-2 or TRBV6-3 and TRBJ1-6, with 7 bases identical to TRBD1. Germline assignment: CDR1 MNHEY and CDR2 SVGEGT. The CDR3 is 14 amino acids. V lost 4 bases and J lost 9; bases outside the gene matches: 6.

The DNA for the CDR3 is TGCACCAGCAGCCAAGGGGAGACCCAGTACTTC. It is translated as CTSSQGETQYF. The chain combines TRBV1 with TRBJ2-5. TRBV1 is assigned pseudogene status. The CDR3 is 11 residues long.

The V and J genes are TRBV27 and TRBJ2-1; perhaps TRBD2 as D (6 bases). V lost 6 bases and J 8 bases, leaving 20 bases between the germline ends. CDR3 length: 15 amino acids. The V gene's germline CDR1 is MNHEY and CDR2 SMNVEV (reference sequence). CDR3 bases: TGTGCCAGCAGGGGACTGGAAACAGCTTCGGATGAGCAGTTCTTC. Amino acids: CASRGLETASDEQFF.

This clone was counted once. The J gene is TRBJ2-5, the V gene TRBV5-1, with 10 positions matching TRBD2. Trimming removed 0 bases from V and 6 bases from J; junction bases left unmatched: 11. Germline CDR1 reads SGHRS; CDR2 reads YFSETQ. The CDR3 extends over 17 amino acids. The CDR3 DNA is TGCGCCAGCAGCTTGGAGGTGGTAGCGGGGGGCGTGAAGACCCAGTACTTC. It codes for CASSLEVVAGGVKTQYF.

The rearrangement links TRBV2 to TRBJ2-7; D gene uncertain. V dropped 6 bases and J dropped 4 bases, with 22 bases sitting between them. Looked up from germline, CDR1 is SNHLY and CDR2 is FYNNEI. CDR3 length equals 16 residues. The CDR3 reads CASSYGRKSGGYEQYF. The CDR3 DNA reads as TGTGCCAGCAGCTACGGGCGGAAATCCGGTGGGTACGAGCAGTACTTC.

In its sample, this clone was seen once. The rearrangement joins TRBV7-9 to TRBJ2-5; tentatively, D is TRBD2 (6 bases). The CDR3 is made up of 15 amino acids. V lost 1 base and J 1 base, leaving 10 bases between the germline ends. Germline CDR1 SEHNR, CDR2 FQNEAQ (reference sequence). The CDR3 sequence is CASSLGAGPQETQYF. The CDR3 bases are TGTGCCAGCAGCTTAGGGGCGGGGCCCCAAGAGACCCAGTACTTC.

This clone was seen only once. The V call is TRBV7-2, the J call TRBJ1-2; 11 bases fit TRBD1. The length of the CDR3 is 14 residues. Per the germline V gene, CDR1 is SGHTA and CDR2 is FQGNSA. With V trimmed by 4 bases and J by 7 bases, 5 bases remained unmatched. This chain's CDR3 is CASSSGQGEGGYTF. The CDR3 region has the DNA TGTGCCAGCAGCTCGGGACAGGGGGAGGGTGGCTACACCTTC.

The CDR3 coding sequence is TGTGCCAGTAGTTCCGACAGGCTCTTCGGCTACGAGCAGTACTTC. This sequence encodes CASSSDRLFGYEQYF. The gene calls are TRBV19 and TRBJ2-7, with D maybe TRBD1 (6 bases). This CDR3 region has 15 residues. Germline V gene sequence: CDR1 LNHDA, CDR2 SQIVND (reference sequence). Trimming took off 5 bases at V and 3 bases at J, with 17 bases between the two ends.

J is TRBJ1-3 and V is TRBV2, with 9 nucleotides matching TRBD1. The CDR3 consists of 16 residues. V shed 7 bases and J 0 bases; nucleotides not matched to a gene: 7. Germline values: CDR1 SNHLY, CDR2 FYNNEI. CDR3 amino acids: CASTYRDRVSGNTIYF. CDR3 nucleotide sequence: TGTGCCAGCACGTATCGGGACAGGGTCTCTGGAAACACCATATATTTT.

This sequence joins TRBV27 and TRBJ2-1; TRBD1 aligns across 7 bases. The germline V gene has CDR1 MNHEY and CDR2 SMNVEV (reference sequence). Trimming removed 6 bases from V and 5 bases from J; junction bases left unmatched: 4. The CDR3 has 13 residues. CDR3 nucleotides: TGTGCCAGCAGCCGAACAGGGGACAATGAGCAGTTCTTC. Translation: CASSRTGDNEQFF.

The chain recombines TRBV7-6 with TRBJ2-4; 13 positions agree with TRBD2. From germline, CDR1 is SGHVS and CDR2 FNYEAQ. V lost 5 bases and J lost 6; bases outside the gene matches: 7. CDR3 length equals 16 residues. The CDR3 region has the DNA TGTGCCAGCAGCAAACTAGCGGGGGGGCCCGGAAACATTCAGTACTTC. As protein: CASSKLAGGPGNIQYF.

The chain carries TRBV18 and TRBJ2-7; 8 bases line up with TRBD1. J was trimmed by 2 bases and V by 4 bases; bases with no gene match: 7. CDR3 length: 15 residues. Germline CDR1 reads KGHSH; CDR2 reads LQKENI. CDR3: CASSRTRQGPYEQYF. The CDR3 region has the DNA TGTGCCAGCTCACGAACTCGACAGGGGCCCTACGAGCAGTACTTC.

The chain carries TRBV6-5 and TRBJ2-7; 9 positions agree with TRBD2. Per the germline V gene, CDR1 is MNHEY and CDR2 is SVGAGI. After removal of 2 bases from V and 7 bases from J, the junction contained 12 bases not matched to a gene. The CDR3 has 16 amino acids. Written as DNA, the CDR3 is TGTGCCAGCAGTTACAGGGGTGGCGGGGGGGCGATGGAGCAGTACTTC. Translation: CASSYRGGGGAMEQYF.

This clone has only one observation. This rearrangement joins TRBV2 to TRBJ1-2; D unresolved. CDR3 length: 11 amino acids. V shed 5 bases and J shed 3 bases, with 4 bases lying between them. CDR1 and CDR2 from the germline V gene are SNHLY and FYNNEI. The DNA of the CDR3 is TGTGCCAGCAGTACCCACTATGGCTACACCTTC. Its protein product is CASSTHYGYTF.

Remarks on this clone: In the same sample, other DNA sequences code for this CDR3. The rearrangement joins TRBV18 to TRBJ1-5; D is perhaps TRBD1 (5 bases). This CDR3 contains 13 residues. Deletions cut 3 bases from V and 7 bases from J, with 10 bases between. CDR1 is KGHSH, CDR2 LQKENI, per germline. For the CDR3, the DNA is TGTGCCAGCTCACCTCAGGGTGGGCAGCCCCAGCATTTT. Translated: CASSPQGGQPQHF.

V usage is TRBV30 and J usage is TRBJ2-7, with unresolved D. There are 11 residues in the CDR3. The V gene lost 3 bases and the J gene lost 7 bases, with 10 bases spanning the gap. Germline CDR1 and CDR2: GTSNPN and SVGIG (reference sequence). Here the CDR3 reads CAWRRYGEQYF. The CDR3 DNA sequence: TGTGCCTGGAGAAGGTATGGGGAGCAGTACTTC.

The chain carries TRBV10-3 and TRBJ2-5, with a weak D call TRBD1 (5 bases). The CDR3 is 13 residues long. CDR1 and CDR2 (germline): ENHRY, SYGVKD. Here the CDR3 DNA reads TGTGATCAGCAGGGTCCCCACCAAGAGACCCAGTACTTC. Amino acid sequence: CDQQGPHQETQYF.

The rearrangement uses TRBV7-2 and TRBJ2-6; TRBD1 or TRBD2 may be the D gene (7 bases each). V dropped 5 bases and J dropped 4 bases, with 18 bases sitting between them. The germline gives CDR1 SGHTA, CDR2 FQGNSA. CDR3 size: 17 residues. The CDR3: CASSLGRGQTGANVLTF. CDR3 in DNA: TGTGCCAGCAGCCTAGGGAGGGGGCAGACCGGGGCCAACGTCCTGACTTTC.

CDR3 nucleotides: TGTGCCAGCAGTTATGACAGCAGCAATCAGCCCCAGCATTTT. Translation: CASSYDSSNQPQHF. The chain links TRBV6-5 to TRBJ1-5; a weak D match, TRBD1 (5 bases). V lost 3 bases, J lost 1 base, and 7 bases lay in between. This CDR3 is built from 14 residues. Germline values: CDR1 MNHEY, CDR2 SVGAGI.